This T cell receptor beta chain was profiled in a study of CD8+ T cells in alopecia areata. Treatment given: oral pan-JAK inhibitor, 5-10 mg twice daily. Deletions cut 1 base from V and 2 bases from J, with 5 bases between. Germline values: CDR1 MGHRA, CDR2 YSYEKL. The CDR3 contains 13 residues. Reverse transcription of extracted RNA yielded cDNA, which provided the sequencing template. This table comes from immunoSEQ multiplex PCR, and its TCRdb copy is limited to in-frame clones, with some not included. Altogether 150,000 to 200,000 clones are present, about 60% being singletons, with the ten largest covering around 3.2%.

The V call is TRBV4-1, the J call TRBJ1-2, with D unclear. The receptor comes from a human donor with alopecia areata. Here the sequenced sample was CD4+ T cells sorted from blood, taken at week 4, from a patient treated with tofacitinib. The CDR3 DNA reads TGCGCCAGCAGCCAAGGGCCCAACTATGGCTACACCTTC. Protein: CASSQGPNYGYTF.